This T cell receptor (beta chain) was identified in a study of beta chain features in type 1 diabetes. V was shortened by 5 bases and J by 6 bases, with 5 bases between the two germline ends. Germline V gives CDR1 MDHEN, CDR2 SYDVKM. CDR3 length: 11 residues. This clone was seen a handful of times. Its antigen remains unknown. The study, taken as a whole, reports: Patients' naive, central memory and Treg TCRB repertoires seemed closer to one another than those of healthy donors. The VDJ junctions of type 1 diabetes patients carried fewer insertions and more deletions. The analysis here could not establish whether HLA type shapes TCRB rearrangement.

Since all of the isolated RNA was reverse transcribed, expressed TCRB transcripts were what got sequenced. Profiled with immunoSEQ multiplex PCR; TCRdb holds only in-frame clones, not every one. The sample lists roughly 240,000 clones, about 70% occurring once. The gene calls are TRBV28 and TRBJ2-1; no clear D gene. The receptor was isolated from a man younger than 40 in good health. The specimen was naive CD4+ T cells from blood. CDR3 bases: TGTGCCAGCAGTGGGTTCAATGAGCAGTTCTTC. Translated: CASSGFNEQFF.